Reported below is one T cell receptor beta chain. These data belong to a study of blood T cell repertoires in COVID-19. The CDR3 is 16 residues long. V was shortened by 7 bases and J by 3 bases, with 16 bases between the two germline ends. The germline V gene has CDR1 WSHSY and CDR2 SAAADI. Clones were read by immunoSEQ multiplex PCR, and TCRdb kept only the in-frame ones, dropping some. This sample yields roughly 250,000 clones, of which approximately 80% are seen a single time; 4.7% belongs to the top ten. The receptor's source is a woman in her 70s with acute or convalescent COVID-19. The sequenced sample was peripheral blood. The chain is built from TRBV10-2 and TRBJ2-6, with D perhaps matching TRBD2 (7 bases). The CDR3 spells CASTDRGGLGANVLTF. CDR3 coding DNA: TGCGCCAGCACAGATAGGGGGGGGCTTGGGGCCAACGTCCTGACTTTC.